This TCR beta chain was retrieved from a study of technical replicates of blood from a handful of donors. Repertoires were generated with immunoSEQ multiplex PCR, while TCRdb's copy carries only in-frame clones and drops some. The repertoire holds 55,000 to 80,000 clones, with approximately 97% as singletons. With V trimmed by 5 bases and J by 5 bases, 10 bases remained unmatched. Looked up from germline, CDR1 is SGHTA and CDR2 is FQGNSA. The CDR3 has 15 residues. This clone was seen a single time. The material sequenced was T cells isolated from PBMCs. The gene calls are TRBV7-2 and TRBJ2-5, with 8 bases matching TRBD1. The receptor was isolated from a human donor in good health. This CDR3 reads CASSPRQGLRETQYF. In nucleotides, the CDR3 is TGTGCCAGCAGCCCGCGACAGGGGTTGAGGGAGACCCAGTACTTC.